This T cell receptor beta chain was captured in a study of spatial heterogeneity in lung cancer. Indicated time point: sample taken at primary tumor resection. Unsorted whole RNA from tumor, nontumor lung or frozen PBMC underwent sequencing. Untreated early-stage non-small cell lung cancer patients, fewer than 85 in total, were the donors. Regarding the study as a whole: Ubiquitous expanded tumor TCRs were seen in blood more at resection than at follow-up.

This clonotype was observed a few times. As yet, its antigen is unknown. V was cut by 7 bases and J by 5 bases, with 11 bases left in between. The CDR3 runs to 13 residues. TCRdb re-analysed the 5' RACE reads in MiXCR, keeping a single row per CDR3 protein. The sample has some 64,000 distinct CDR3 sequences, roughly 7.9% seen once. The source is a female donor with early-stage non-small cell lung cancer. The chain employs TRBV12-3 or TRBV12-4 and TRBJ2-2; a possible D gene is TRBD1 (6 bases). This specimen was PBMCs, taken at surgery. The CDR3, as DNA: TGTGCCAGCATCAAGGGGGAAACCGGGGAGCTGTTTTTT. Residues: CASIKGETGELFF.